The 8 T cell receptor beta chains in this list originate from one sample, sequenced in a study of blood T cell repertoires in COVID-19. Generated by immunoSEQ multiplex PCR, the TCRdb table keeps only in-frame clones and is missing some. This table has some 110,000 clones, 92% appearing once. The sequenced sample was peripheral blood. The receptors originated from a middle-aged man with COVID-19, enrolled during active disease.

V usage is TRBV3-1 (or the pseudogene TRBV3-2) and J usage is TRBJ1-5, with 7 bases lining up with TRBD1. The V gene's germline CDR1 is LGHDT and CDR2 YNNKEL (reference sequence). The CDR3 totals 15 residues. V gave up 0 bases and J gave up 3 bases; unmatched junction bases: 2. CDR3 in amino acids: CASSQEGTDNQPQHF. CDR3 nucleotides: TGTGCCAGCAGCCAAGAGGGGACAGACAATCAGCCCCAGCATTTT.

The chain has TRBV27 and TRBJ2-7; D is uncertain. This CDR3 comprises 13 residues. Germline V gene lookup returns CDR1 MNHEY and CDR2 SMNVEV (reference sequence). The ends were cut back, 4 bases at V and 0 bases at J, with 7 bases in the middle. CDR3: CASSSPSSYEQYF. The CDR3 region has the DNA TGTGCCAGCAGTTCCCCGAGCTCCTACGAGCAGTACTTC.

The chain couples TRBV19 to TRBJ2-1; TRBD1 matches at 7 bases. V was pared by 9 bases and J by 3 bases, with 5 bases of the junction left unmatched. CDR3 length: 13 amino acids. Looked up from germline, CDR1 is LNHDA and CDR2 is SQIVND (reference sequence). The CDR3 sequence: CASRGTYYNEQFF. The CDR3, as DNA: TGTGCCAGCAGGGGGACGTACTACAATGAGCAGTTCTTC.

The V call is TRBV28, the J call TRBJ1-5, with 10 bases lining up with TRBD1. V trimming: 6 bases; J trimming: 6 bases; junction bases outside the gene matches: 8. From germline, CDR1 is MDHEN and CDR2 SYDVKM. This CDR3 contains 15 residues. CDR3 region: CASRPDRGIRQPQHF. The DNA of the CDR3 is TGTGCCAGCAGACCGGACAGGGGGATTCGTCAGCCCCAGCATTTT.

The chain uses TRBV5-1 and TRBJ2-5; D not certain. CDR3 length: 13 residues. The germline CDR1 and CDR2 sequences are SGHRS and YFSETQ. V lost 5 bases and J lost 4, with 12 bases in between. The CDR3 nucleotides are TGCGCCAGCAGGAGGAGCCGCGGAGAGACCCAGTACTTC. Translating gives CASRRSRGETQYF.

J is TRBJ2-7 and V is TRBV12-3 or TRBV12-4; D is perhaps TRBD2 (6 bases). V lost 5 bases to trimming and J lost 3 bases, with 8 bases between them. This CDR3 is built from 12 residues. The CDR3 DNA is TGTGCCAGCAGTCGTAGCGGCTACGAGCAGTACGTC. Translation gives CASSRSGYEQYV.

The chain is built from TRBV9 and TRBJ2-2; D ambiguous. CDR1 is SGDLS and CDR2 is YYNGEE in the germline V gene. The CDR3 loop spans 15 amino acids. V lost 0 bases and J 1 base, leaving 7 bases between the germline ends. CDR3 loop: CASSVGVVNTGELFF. The CDR3 DNA is TGTGCCAGCAGCGTAGGTGTCGTGAACACCGGGGAGCTGTTTTTT.

This chain connects TRBV28 to TRBJ1-2; D is unclear. The germline gives CDR1 MDHEN, CDR2 SYDVKM. The CDR3 consists of 16 residues. V was trimmed by 1 base and J by 2 bases, leaving 14 bases between them. This chain's CDR3 is CASSLFGGYVNYGYTF. The CDR3 region has the DNA TGTGCCAGCAGTTTATTTGGCGGTTATGTAAACTATGGCTACACCTTC.